The 17 T cell receptor beta chains listed next were all sequenced from one sample in a study of shared clonotypes between healthy human individuals. TCRdb's table, derived via immunoSEQ multiplex PCR, lists solely in-frame clones and lacks some. Of more than 1.2 million clones in the sample, approximately 98.5% are singletons; the top ten hold around 0.38%. The sample taken for sequencing was naive CD4+ T cells sorted from blood. Subset here: CD45RA+ positively selected. The receptors originated from a man younger than 40 in good health.

This chain links TRBV30 with TRBJ2-1; 7 bases align to TRBD2. The V gene end was trimmed by 4 bases and the J gene end by 2 bases; junction bases not matched to a gene: 5. This CDR3 spans 14 amino acids. Looked up from germline, CDR1 is GTSNPN and CDR2 is SVGIG (reference sequence). The DNA for the CDR3 is TGTGCCTGGAATAGCGGGTTTACCTACAATGAGCAGTTCTTC. It is translated as CAWNSGFTYNEQFF.

The chain recombines TRBV4-2 with TRBJ2-7, with 10 bases lining up with TRBD2. The V segment lost 4 bases and the J segment 5 bases; nucleotides outside the gene matches: 11. Germline V gene lookup returns CDR1 LGHNA and CDR2 YNFKEQ. The CDR3 has 16 amino acids. The CDR3 here is CASSLRATSGFNEQYF. The CDR3 DNA is TGTGCCAGCAGCCTTAGAGCGACTAGCGGGTTCAACGAGCAGTACTTC.

This chain's CDR3 is CASSQVSASSYEQYF. As DNA, the CDR3 is TGTGCCAGCAGCCAAGTGAGCGCCAGCTCCTACGAGCAGTACTTC. The rearrangement uses TRBV14 and TRBJ2-7; D gene unclear. Germline V gene data show CDR1 as SGHDN and CDR2 as FVKESK. Trimming left V 1 base short and J 0 bases short, with 10 bases between. This CDR3 spans 15 amino acids.

The rearrangement uses TRBV4-2 and TRBJ1-5; 9 positions agree with TRBD1. There are 15 residues in the CDR3. J was trimmed by 3 bases and V by 3 bases; bases with no gene match: 3. Germline V gene sequence: CDR1 LGHNA, CDR2 YNFKEQ. The CDR3 DNA reads as TGTGCCAGCAGCCACCGGACAGGGGACAATCAGCCCCAGCATTTT. Translated, it gives CASSHRTGDNQPQHF.

The V call is TRBV21-1, the J call TRBJ2-7; the table's D call TRBD1 went unverified against the DNA. TRBV21-1 is designated a pseudogene. The CDR3 spans 16 residues. As DNA, the CDR3 is TGTGCCAGCAGCGTCCGGGACAGACGAACCTCCTACGAGCAGTACTTC. Its protein product is CASSVRDRRTSYEQYF.

The chain uses TRBV6-5 and TRBJ2-7; D not certain. Trimming removed 6 bases at V and 3 bases at J, with 12 bases between. CDR3 length equals 13 residues. From germline, CDR1 is MNHEY and CDR2 SVGAGI. CDR3 nucleotide sequence: TGTGCCAGCAGCCCTTCCACTCTCTACGAGCAGTACTTC. Translating it yields CASSPSTLYEQYF.

J is TRBJ1-2 and V is TRBV19, with D perhaps matching TRBD1 (6 bases). Per germline, CDR1 LNHDA and CDR2 SQIVND (reference sequence). The CDR3 is made up of 12 amino acids. The ends were cut back, 7 bases at V and 6 bases at J, with 12 bases in the middle. CDR3 nucleotide sequence: TGTGCCAGTAATCACAGGGTGGATGGCTACACCTTC. It specifies CASNHRVDGYTF.

The chain recombines TRBV2 with TRBJ2-7; 10 nucleotides match TRBD2. The germline V gene has CDR1 SNHLY and CDR2 FYNNEI. The junction had 7 bases not matched to a gene; V was cut back by 5 bases and J by 6 bases. There are 14 residues in the CDR3. CDR3 in DNA: TGTGCCAGCAGTCGAAGCGGGAGGGCCAGCGAGCAGTACTTC. This sequence encodes CASSRSGRASEQYF.

The chain uses TRBV6-4 and TRBJ2-5; D is possibly TRBD1 (6 bases). Germline loops: CDR1 MRHNA, CDR2 SNTAGT. The ends were cut back, 6 bases at V and 3 bases at J, with 11 bases in the middle. The CDR3 totals 13 residues. The CDR3 region has the DNA TGTGCCAGCAGCCAGGGGCCTGAAGAGACCCAGTACTTC. The encoded protein is CASSQGPEETQYF.

The chain employs TRBV5-6 and TRBJ2-7; 7 nucleotides align to TRBD2. The CDR3 runs to 15 residues. After removal of 1 base from V and 3 bases from J, the junction contained 7 bases not matched to a gene. Germline-derived CDR1 and CDR2 are SGHDT and YYEEEE. In DNA form, the CDR3 reads TGTGCCAGCAGCTTGAGCGGGACTATATTCTACGAGCAGTACTTC. It yields the protein CASSLSGTIFYEQYF.

The chain recombines TRBV6-6 with TRBJ2-7, with D possibly matching TRBD1 (6 bases). The V end was cut by 5 bases, the J end by 2 bases, with 10 bases between. This CDR3 spans 13 amino acids. Per germline, CDR1 MNHNY and CDR2 SVGAGI (reference sequence). The CDR3 region has the DNA TGTGCCAGCAGTCTTAGACAGGCCTACGAGCAGTACTTC. This codes for CASSLRQAYEQYF.

The V call is TRBV6-4, the J call TRBJ1-2, with 8 nucleotides matching TRBD1. Looked up from germline, CDR1 is MRHNA and CDR2 is SNTAGT. With V trimmed by 0 bases and J by 4 bases, 7 bases remained unmatched. The CDR3 runs to 16 residues. CDR3 nucleotide sequence: TGTGCCAGCAGTGACTCGAGAGGACAGGGTCTCTATGGCTACACCTTC. This codes for CASSDSRGQGLYGYTF.

The chain links TRBV14 to TRBJ2-3, with TRBD2 matching over 12 bases. Germline loops: CDR1 SGHDN, CDR2 FVKESK. V lost 4 bases to trimming and J lost 2 bases; unmatched junction nucleotides: 16. This CDR3 is 20 amino acids long. CDR3 loop: CASSPLGLAGIRDNTDTQYF. The CDR3 DNA is TGTGCCAGCAGCCCTCTTGGACTAGCGGGAATCCGAGATAACACAGATACGCAGTATTTT.

Points on this clone: Other DNA sequences in this specimen translate into the identical CDR3. The rearrangement uses TRBV5-1 and TRBJ2-2, with D possibly being TRBD2 (6 bases). V was cut by 1 base and J by 5 bases, with 6 bases left in between. The CDR3 is 13 amino acids. CDR1 and CDR2 (germline): SGHRS, YFSETQ. In DNA, the CDR3 is TGCGCCAGCAGCTTGCTAGCGACCGGGGAGCTGTTTTTT. Protein sequence: CASSLLATGELFF.

In the case of this clone: The CDR3 end shows no conserved phenylalanine or tryptophan, and so a read error is likely. The DNA is left out, because the CDR3 cannot be placed on it with certainty; the CDR3 is given as TCRdb lists it. The chain is built from TRBV28 and TRBJ1-2; the D call TRBD1 from the table was never checked on the DNA. Counting both end residues, the CDR3 totals 12 amino acids. Germline V gene sequence: CDR1 MDHEN, CDR2 SYDVKM. CDR3 residues: CASSFSRQVLFL.

With respect to this clone: Other DNA variants within this sample encode the same CDR3. The chain uses TRBV5-1 and TRBJ2-5; the match to TRBD2 covers 11 bases. There are 16 residues in the CDR3. The junction had 5 bases not matched to a gene; V was cut back by 3 bases and J by 1 base. Germline V lookup: CDR1 SGHRS, CDR2 YFSETQ. This CDR3 reads CASSSGGTSGQETQYF. The CDR3, as DNA: TGCGCCAGCAGCTCCGGTGGGACTAGCGGCCAAGAGACCCAGTACTTC. The whole variable domain, remainder taken from reference TRBV5-1 and TRBJ2-5, is KAGVTQTPRYLIKTRGQQVTLSCSPISGHRSVSWYQQTPGQGLQFLFEYFSETQRNKGNFPGRFSGRQFSNSRSEMNVSTLELGDSALYLCASSSGGTSGQETQYFGPGTRLLVL.

This chain connects TRBV11-3 to TRBJ2-3; maybe TRBD2 (5 bases). The CDR3 sequence is 14 residues long. Per germline, CDR1 SGHNT and CDR2 YENEEA. The V gene lost 3 bases and the J gene lost 4 bases, with 11 bases spanning the gap. CDR3 sequence (DNA): TGTGCCAGCAGCTTCAGGACTGGGGCAGATACGCAGTATTTT. This sequence encodes CASSFRTGADTQYF.